The following is a T cell receptor (beta chain) sequence with its context. Its antigen is currently unknown. Sequenced by immunoSEQ multiplex PCR; TCRdb stores in-frame clones only, minus some. The table includes approximately 25,000 clones, about three quarters detected once. CDR1 is MNHNY, CDR2 SVGAGI, per germline (reference sequence). Germline trimming cut 4 bases from V and 4 bases from J; bases unmatched to any gene: 8. There are 15 residues in the CDR3. The sample originates from a study of OX40 agonist ivuxolimab in advanced cancers. Study-wide context: Head and neck, renal cell, melanoma or hepatocellular carcinoma were the cancers that dose-escalation patients had. Study findings and constraints: CD8+ T cells averaged more expanded clones than CD4+.

The chain couples TRBV6-6 to TRBJ1-1, with 8 bases matching TRBD1. This TCR came from an adult with an advanced solid tumor such as melanoma, head and neck, liver or kidney cancer. The sequencing here drew on CD4+ or CD8+ T cells sorted from blood, taken in a trial of the OX40 agonist ivuxolimab. This CDR3 is CASSSTDRVFTEAFF. CDR3 coding DNA: TGTGCCAGCAGTTCCACGGACAGGGTGTTCACTGAAGCTTTCTTT.